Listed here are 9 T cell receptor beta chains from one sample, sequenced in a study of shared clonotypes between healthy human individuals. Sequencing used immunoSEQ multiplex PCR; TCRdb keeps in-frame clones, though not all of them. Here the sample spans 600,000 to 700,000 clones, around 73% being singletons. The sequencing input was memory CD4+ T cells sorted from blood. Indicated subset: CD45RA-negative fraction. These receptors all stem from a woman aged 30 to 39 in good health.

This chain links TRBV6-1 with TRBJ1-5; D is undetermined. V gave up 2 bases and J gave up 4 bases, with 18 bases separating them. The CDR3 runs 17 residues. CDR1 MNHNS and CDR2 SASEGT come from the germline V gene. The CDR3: CASSEIFRGPRNQPQHF. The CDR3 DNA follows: TGTGCCAGCAGTGAAATATTCAGAGGGCCCCGTAATCAGCCCCAGCATTTT.

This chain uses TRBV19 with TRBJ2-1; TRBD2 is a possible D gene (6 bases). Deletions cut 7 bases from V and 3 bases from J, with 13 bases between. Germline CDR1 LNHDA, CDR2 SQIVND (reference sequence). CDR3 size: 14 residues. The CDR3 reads CASTTSSRYNEQFF. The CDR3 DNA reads TGTGCCAGTACGACTAGTTCACGCTACAATGAGCAGTTCTTC.

CDR3 sequence (DNA): TGCGCCAGCAGCGCCGACAGGGATGAACTGTTTTTT. This sequence encodes CASSADRDELFF. The chain carries TRBV5-1 and TRBJ1-4, with 7 nucleotides matching TRBD1. This CDR3 has 12 amino acids. V trimming: 4 bases; J trimming: 12 bases; junction bases outside the gene matches: 6. Germline assignment: CDR1 SGHRS and CDR2 YFSETQ.

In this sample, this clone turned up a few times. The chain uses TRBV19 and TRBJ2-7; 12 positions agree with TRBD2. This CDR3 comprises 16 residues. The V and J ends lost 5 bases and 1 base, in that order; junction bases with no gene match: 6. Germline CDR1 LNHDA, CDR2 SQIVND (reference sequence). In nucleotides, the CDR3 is TGTGCCAGTAGTTTGACTAGCGGGAGTTTTTCCTACGAGCAGTACTTC. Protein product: CASSLTSGSFSYEQYF.

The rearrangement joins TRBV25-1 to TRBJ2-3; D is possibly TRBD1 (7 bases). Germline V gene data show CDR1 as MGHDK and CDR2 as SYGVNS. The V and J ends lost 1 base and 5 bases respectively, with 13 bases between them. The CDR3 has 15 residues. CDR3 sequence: CASSESGQGGDTQYF. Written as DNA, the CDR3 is TGTGCCAGCAGTGAATCAGGTCAGGGGGGAGATACGCAGTATTTT. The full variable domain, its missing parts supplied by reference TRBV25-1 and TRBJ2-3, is EADIYQTPRYLVIGTGKKITLECSQTMGHDKMYWYQQDPGMELHLIHYSYGVNSTEKGDLSSESTVSRIRTEHFPLTLESARPSHTSQYLCASSESGQGGDTQYFGPGTRLTVL.

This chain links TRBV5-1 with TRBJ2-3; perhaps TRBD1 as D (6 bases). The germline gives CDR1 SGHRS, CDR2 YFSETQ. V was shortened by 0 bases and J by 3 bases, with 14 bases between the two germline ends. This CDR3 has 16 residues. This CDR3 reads CASSLGAGELTDTQYF. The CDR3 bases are TGCGCCAGCAGCTTGGGCGCAGGGGAGTTAACAGATACGCAGTATTTT.

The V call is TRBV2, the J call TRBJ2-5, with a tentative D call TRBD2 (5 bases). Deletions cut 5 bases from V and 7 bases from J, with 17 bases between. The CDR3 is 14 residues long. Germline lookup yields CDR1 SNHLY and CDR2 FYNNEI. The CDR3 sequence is CASSPTWTPGTQYF. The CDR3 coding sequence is TGTGCCAGCAGTCCCACGTGGACTCCGGGGACCCAGTACTTC.

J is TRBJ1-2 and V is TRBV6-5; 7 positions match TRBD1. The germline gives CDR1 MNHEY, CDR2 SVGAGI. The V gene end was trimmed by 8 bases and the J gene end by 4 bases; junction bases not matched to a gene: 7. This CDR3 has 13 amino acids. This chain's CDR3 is CASDPGQSYGYTF. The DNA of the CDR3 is TGTGCCAGCGACCCGGGACAGTCCTATGGCTACACCTTC.

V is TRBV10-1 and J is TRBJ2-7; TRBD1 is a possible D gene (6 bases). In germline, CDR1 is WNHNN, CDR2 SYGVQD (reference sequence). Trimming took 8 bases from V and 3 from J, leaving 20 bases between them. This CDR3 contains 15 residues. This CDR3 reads CASLETSWTDYEQYF. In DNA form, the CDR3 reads TGCGCCAGCCTAGAGACCAGTTGGACAGACTACGAGCAGTACTTC.